These 27 T cell receptor beta chains originate from one sample sequenced in a study of Graves' ophthalmopathy and Graves' hyperthyroidism. Amplifying from RNA transcripts, the study obtained TCR beta CDR3 regions. HTBI primers were employed in first-round RT-PCR, then a second-round multiplex PCR followed. TCRdb fed the multiplex PCR reads into MiXCR, producing one record per CDR3 protein. This sample has over a million distinct CDR3 sequences; less than 45% occur once, and the top ten carry 8.5% to 14%. The sequenced sample consisted of peripheral blood or thyroid tissue (not recorded which). The source of these receptors is an adult man with Graves' hyperthyroidism.

This clonotype occurred many times. The V gene is TRBV2, the J gene TRBJ1-1, with D unclear. In germline, CDR1 is SNHLY, CDR2 FYNNEI. With 2 bases removed from V and 0 bases from J, the gap between germline ends came to 7 bases. The CDR3 loop spans 14 amino acids. CDR3 coding DNA: TGTGCCAGCAGTGAATCGTGGATGAACACTGAAGCTTTCTTT. It encodes CASSESWMNTEAFF.

The sample holds a few counts of this clonotype. The V call is TRBV10-3, the J call TRBJ2-5, with 7 bases aligning to TRBD1. The CDR3 covers 14 residues. Trimming at V came to 4 bases and at J to 9 bases, leaving 11 bases not matched to a gene. Germline CDR1 ENHRY, CDR2 SYGVKD. DNA for the CDR3: TGTGCCATCAGTGTAGACAGGGTGGGACAGCCCCAGTACTTC. It is translated as CAISVDRVGQPQYF.

This clonotype was detected only a few times. The rearrangement links TRBV19 to TRBJ2-5, with D hard to call. This CDR3 comprises 14 residues. V shed 1 base and J shed 10 bases, with 16 bases lying between them. Germline V gives CDR1 LNHDA, CDR2 SQIVND (reference sequence). The CDR3 reads CASSIGWASQDQYF. Here the CDR3 DNA reads TGTGCCAGTAGTATAGGTTGGGCGAGTCAAGACCAGTACTTC. Full variable domain (remainder filled in from reference TRBV19 and TRBJ2-5): DGGITQSPKYLFRKEGQNVTLSCEQNLNHDAMYWYRQDPGQGLRLIYYSQIVNDFQKGDIAEGYSVSREKKESFPLTVTSAQKNPTAFYLCASSIGWASQDQYFGPGTRLLVL.

The chain combines TRBV25-1 with TRBJ1-6, with TRBD1 identical over 8 bases. The CDR3 totals 15 residues. V lost 6 bases, J lost 7 bases, and 8 bases stayed unmatched. CDR1 MGHDK and CDR2 SYGVNS come from the germline V gene. The CDR3: CASRSDRGVNSPLHF. The CDR3 DNA is TGTGCCAGCAGATCTGACAGGGGAGTGAATTCACCCCTCCACTTT.

The gene calls are TRBV7-2 and TRBJ2-7, with 9 bases lining up with TRBD1. Trimming cost V 1 base and J 6 bases; bases outside gene matches: 7. CDR1 and CDR2 (germline): SGHTA, FQGNSA. The CDR3 loop spans 15 amino acids. The CDR3 loop is CASSLGGTGSGEQYF. CDR3 coding DNA: TGTGCCAGCAGCTTAGGGGGGACAGGGTCGGGCGAGCAGTACTTC.

About this clonotype: A much larger clone differs by one base, so this may be a read error. The V gene is TRBV12-3 or TRBV12-4, the J gene TRBJ1-5; TRBD1 is a possible D gene (5 bases). CDR3 size: 17 residues. The CDR3 nucleotides read TGTGCCAGCAGTTTGGCTGGTGGAGGGGACTTCAATCAGCTCCAGCATTTT. It yields the protein CASSLAGGGDFNQLQHF.

This clonotype has just a few counts. V is TRBV6-5 and J is TRBJ2-5, with D maybe TRBD2 (6 bases). CDR3 length: 15 amino acids. Germline CDR1 is MNHEY and CDR2 is SVGAGI. V lost 5 bases, J lost 2 bases, and 15 bases lay in between. The CDR3 DNA reads as TGTGCCAGCAGTGAGCTGGGGGGTCGGCAAGAGACCCAGTACTTC. It yields the protein CASSELGGRQETQYF.

This clonotype appeared a few times. The chain joins TRBV13 to TRBJ2-5; 8 bases line up with TRBD2. V lost 5 bases and J lost 5; bases outside the gene matches: 13. Germline V gene sequence: CDR1 PRHDT, CDR2 FYEKMQ (reference sequence). The CDR3 length is 16 residues. The CDR3 DNA follows: TGTGCCAGCAGCCCCGTATTAGCGGGGTCAGGGGAGACCCAGTACTTC. Its protein is CASSPVLAGSGETQYF.

A word on this clonotype: One end of the junction does not line up with germline, which may come from a read error. The gene calls are TRBV25-1 and TRBJ2-6; no clear D. This CDR3 is built from 15 residues. In germline, CDR1 is MGHDK, CDR2 SYGVNS. The CDR3 DNA reads as TGTACCAGCAGAGATCTGGCAGCTGGGGCCAACGTCCTGACTTTC. As protein: CTSRDLAAGANVLTF.

This clonotype was seen ten or more times. The chain is built from TRBV7-8 and TRBJ1-5, with 7 bases lining up with TRBD1. The trim removed 3 bases at V and 4 bases at J, leaving 6 bases unmatched. CDR3 length: 15 amino acids. Germline values: CDR1 SGHVS, CDR2 FQNEAQ. Here the CDR3 DNA reads TGTGCCAGCAGCTTCCGGGACAGAGTAAATCAGCCCCAGCATTTT. Its protein is CASSFRDRVNQPQHF.

This clonotype was counted only a few times. This chain joins TRBV19 and TRBJ2-6; TRBD1 agrees at 7 bases. The CDR3 runs 18 residues. Germline CDR1 and CDR2: LNHDA and SQIVND (reference sequence). V shed 2 bases, J shed 2 bases, and the junction held 9 bases outside the gene matches. The CDR3 nucleotides read TGTGCCAGTAGTATATATTGGGGACAGACGACTGGGGCCAACGTCCTGACTTTC. This sequence encodes CASSIYWGQTTGANVLTF.

The table lists this clonotype with a few counts. The rearrangement links TRBV6-5 to TRBJ1-1; D may be TRBD1 (6 bases). Deletions cut 11 bases from V and 7 bases from J, with 23 bases between. Per the germline V gene, CDR1 is MNHEY and CDR2 is SVGAGI. The CDR3 has 14 amino acids. The CDR3: CAATSTTGYSEAFF. The CDR3 region has the DNA TGTGCCGCGACCTCCACCACAGGGTATAGTGAAGCTTTCTTT.

The J gene is TRBJ2-6, the V gene TRBV7-2, with D hard to call. CDR1 is SGHTA, CDR2 FQGNSA, per germline. V shed 4 bases and J shed 0 bases, with 10 bases lying between them. The CDR3 runs 16 residues. The CDR3 spells CASSSRMGSGANVLTF. CDR3 DNA: TGTGCCAGCAGCTCTCGGATGGGCTCTGGGGCCAACGTCCTGACTTTC. The variable domain in full, with the rest retrieved from reference TRBV7-2 and TRBJ2-6, is GAGVSQSPSNKVTEKGKDVELRCDPISGHTALYWYRQSLGQGLEFLIYFQGNSAPDKSGLPSDRFSAERTGGSVSTLTIQRTQQEDSAVYLCASSSRMGSGANVLTFGAGSRLTVL.

This clonotype was recorded at least ten times. V gene TRBV10-3 combines with J gene TRBJ1-2; a possible D gene is TRBD1 (6 bases). This CDR3 contains 16 residues. Germline CDR1 is ENHRY and CDR2 is SYGVKD. The V gene lost 3 bases and the J gene lost 4 bases, with 18 bases spanning the gap. This CDR3 is CAISDLNRVPSYGYTF. The CDR3 DNA reads as TGTGCCATCAGTGACCTTAACAGGGTTCCGAGCTATGGCTACACCTTC.

J is TRBJ1-5 and V is TRBV2; D gene uncertain. CDR1 is SNHLY, CDR2 FYNNEI, per germline. The CDR3 is made up of 12 amino acids. Trimming pared 7 bases from V and 7 bases from J, leaving 11 bases between. CDR3 sequence reads: CASKGSRQPQHF. The CDR3 region has the DNA TGTGCCAGCAAGGGATCGCGGCAGCCCCAGCATTTT.

About this clonotype itself: The conserved phenylalanine or tryptophan normally closing the CDR3 is absent here, so this likely arose from a read error. The V and J genes are TRBV10-3 and TRBJ2-7, with TRBD1 matching 8 bases. This CDR3 contains 15 residues. CDR1 and CDR2 (germline): ENHRY, SYGVKD. The CDR3 is CASSYGGTGSYEQYL. In nucleotides, the CDR3 is TGTGCCAGCAGTTACGGAGGGACAGGCTCCTACGAGCAGTACCTC.

The chain carries TRBV20-1 and TRBJ2-7; D is uncertain. Germline values: CDR1 DFQATT, CDR2 SNEGSKA (reference sequence). The CDR3 length is 15 residues. Trimming took 3 bases from V and 0 from J, leaving 15 bases between them. The CDR3 spells CSASPPASISYEQYF. For the CDR3, the DNA is TGCAGTGCTAGTCCCCCGGCATCTATCTCCTACGAGCAGTACTTC.

The rearrangement links TRBV11-2 to TRBJ1-1, with a possible D match to TRBD1 (6 bases). V gave up 6 bases and J gave up 8 bases, with 13 bases separating them. The germline V gene has CDR1 SGHAT and CDR2 FQNNGV. The CDR3 length is 12 residues. CDR3 loop: CASRRRGGEAFF. CDR3 sequence (DNA): TGTGCCAGCAGACGCAGGGGTGGCGAAGCTTTCTTT.

The chain uses TRBV20-1 and TRBJ1-1, with TRBD1 as a possible D gene (5 bases). From germline, CDR1 is DFQATT and CDR2 SNEGSKA (reference sequence). This CDR3 contains 13 residues. V lost 2 bases and J 1 base, leaving 8 bases between the germline ends. CDR3 coding DNA: TGCAGTGCTAGAAGCCAGGGGAACACTGAAGCTTTCTTT. Translating gives CSARSQGNTEAFF.

About this clonotype: A much larger clone differs by one base, so this may be a read error. The CDR3 sequence is CASSSSPGLAEGTQYF. CDR3 nucleotides: TGTGCCAGCAGCTCTAGTCCAGGACTAGCGGAAGGGACCCAGTACTTC. The rearrangement uses TRBV11-1 and TRBJ2-5; TRBD2 matches 10 bases. This CDR3 is built from 16 residues. Trimming removed 4 bases from V and 7 bases from J; junction bases left unmatched: 12. CDR1 and CDR2 (germline): SGHAT, FQDESV (reference sequence).

This clonotype occurred many times. V gene TRBV2 combines with J gene TRBJ2-5; no definite D call. Germline assignment: CDR1 SNHLY and CDR2 FYNNEI. V lost 4 bases and J 2 bases, leaving 5 bases between the germline ends. The CDR3 extends over 12 amino acids. The CDR3 nucleotides read TGTGCCAGCAGTGGGCCTCAAGAGACCCAGTACTTC. Amino acid sequence: CASSGPQETQYF.

As regards this clonotype: Mismatch with germline at one junction end may stem from a read error. CDR3: CASSLTATTNEKLFF. The CDR3 DNA sequence: TGCGCCAGCAGCCTCACAGCTACAACTAATGAAAAACTGTTTTTT. V usage is TRBV2 and J usage is TRBJ1-4; D call uncertain. This CDR3 contains 15 residues. The germline V gene has CDR1 SNHLY and CDR2 FYNNEI.

In its sample, this clonotype was seen many times. The CDR3 DNA follows: TGTGCCAGCAGTCCAGGGGTTCCTGAAGCTTTCTTT. This codes for CASSPGVPEAFF. This chain links TRBV12-3 or TRBV12-4 with TRBJ1-1; tentative D call: TRBD1 (6 bases). CDR3 length equals 12 residues. V shed 5 bases and J shed 6 bases, with 10 bases lying between them.

The chain uses TRBV7-9 and TRBJ2-2, with D possibly matching TRBD1 (5 bases). Germline CDR1 is SEHNR and CDR2 is FQNEAQ (reference sequence). V shed 4 bases and J shed 6 bases, with 15 bases lying between them. This CDR3 spans 15 amino acids. CDR3 in amino acids: CASSSYQGRAGELFF. The DNA for the CDR3 is TGTGCCAGCAGCTCGTACCAAGGCAGGGCCGGGGAGCTGTTTTTT. Full variable domain (missing parts from reference TRBV7-9 and TRBJ2-2): DTGVSQNPRHKITKRGQNVTFRCDPISEHNRLYWYRQTLGQGPEFLTYFQNEAQLEKSRLLSDRFSAERPKGSFSTLEIQRTEQGDSAMYLCASSSYQGRAGELFFGEGSRLTVL.

This clonotype was seen many times. The V call is TRBV7-2, the J call TRBJ2-7, with 11 bases that match TRBD2. Germline CDR1 SGHTA, CDR2 FQGNSA. V lost 5 bases and J lost 2; bases outside the gene matches: 8. CDR3 length: 16 residues. CDR3 sequence: CASSAELAGAAYEQYF. DNA for the CDR3: TGTGCCAGCAGCGCAGAACTAGCGGGAGCCGCCTACGAGCAGTACTTC.

This clonotype was observed many times. The chain links TRBV19 to TRBJ1-1; 9 bases are shared with TRBD1. V was pared by 9 bases and J by 0 bases, with 2 bases of the junction left unmatched. CDR3 size: 13 residues. CDR1 is LNHDA and CDR2 is SQIVND in the germline V gene (reference sequence). For the CDR3, the DNA is TGTGCCAGCAGACAGGGGGTGAACACTGAAGCTTTCTTT. Its translation is CASRQGVNTEAFF.

The sample holds a few counts of this clonotype. V and J are TRBV3-1 and TRBJ1-2; the D is unclear. Trimming shortened V by 3 bases and J by 2 bases, and 13 bases separated the two germline ends. The CDR3 totals 15 residues. Germline V lookup: CDR1 LGHDT, CDR2 YNNKEL (reference sequence). The CDR3 region has the DNA TGTGCCAGCAGCCAGGGTCCAGTCGGCAACTATGGCTACACCTTC. Its translation is CASSQGPVGNYGYTF.